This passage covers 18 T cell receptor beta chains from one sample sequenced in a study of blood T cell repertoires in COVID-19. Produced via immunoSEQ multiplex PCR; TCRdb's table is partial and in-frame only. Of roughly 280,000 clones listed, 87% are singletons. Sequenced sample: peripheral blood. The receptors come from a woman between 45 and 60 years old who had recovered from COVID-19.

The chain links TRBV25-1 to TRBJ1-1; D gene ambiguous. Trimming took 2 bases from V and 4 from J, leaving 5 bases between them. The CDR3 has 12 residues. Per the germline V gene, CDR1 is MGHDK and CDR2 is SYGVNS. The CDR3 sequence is CASSETATEAFF. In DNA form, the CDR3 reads TGTGCCAGCAGTGAAACAGCCACTGAAGCTTTCTTT. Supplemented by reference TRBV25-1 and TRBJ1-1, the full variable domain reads EADIYQTPRYLVIGTGKKITLECSQTMGHDKMYWYQQDPGMELHLIHYSYGVNSTEKGDLSSESTVSRIRTEHFPLTLESARPSHTSQYLCASSETATEAFFGQGTRLTVV.

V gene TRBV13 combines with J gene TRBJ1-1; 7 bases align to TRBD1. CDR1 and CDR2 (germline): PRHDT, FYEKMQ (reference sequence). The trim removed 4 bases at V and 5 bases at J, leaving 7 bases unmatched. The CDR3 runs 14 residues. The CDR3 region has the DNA TGTGCCAGCAGCTCCAACAGGGGAAGGACTGAAGCTTTCTTT. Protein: CASSSNRGRTEAFF.

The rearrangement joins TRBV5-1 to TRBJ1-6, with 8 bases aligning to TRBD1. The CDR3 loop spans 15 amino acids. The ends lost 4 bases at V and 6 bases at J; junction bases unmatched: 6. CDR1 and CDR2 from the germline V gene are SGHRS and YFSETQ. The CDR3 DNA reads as TGCGCCAGCAGCCCCTCGGACAGGGTTAATTCACCCCTCCACTTT. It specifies CASSPSDRVNSPLHF.

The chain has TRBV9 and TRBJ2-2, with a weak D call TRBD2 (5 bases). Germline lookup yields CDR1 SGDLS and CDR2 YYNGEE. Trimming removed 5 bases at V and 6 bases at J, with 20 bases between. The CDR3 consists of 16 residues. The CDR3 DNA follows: TGTGCCAGCAGTTCAAGGAGGACGGGCGGCCCCGGGGAGCTGTTTTTT. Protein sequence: CASSSRRTGGPGELFF.

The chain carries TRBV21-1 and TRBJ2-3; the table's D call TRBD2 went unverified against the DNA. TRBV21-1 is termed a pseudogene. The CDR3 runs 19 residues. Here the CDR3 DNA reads TGTGCCAGCAGCAAGTCGTCAGCGGGAGTGGAACCTTACACAGATACGCAGTATTTT. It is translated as CASSKSSAGVEPYTDTQYF.

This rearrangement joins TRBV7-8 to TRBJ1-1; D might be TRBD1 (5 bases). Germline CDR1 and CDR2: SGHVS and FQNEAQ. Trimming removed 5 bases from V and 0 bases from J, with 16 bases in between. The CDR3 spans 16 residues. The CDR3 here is CASSVSPGLLNTEAFF. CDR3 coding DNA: TGTGCCAGCAGCGTAAGTCCGGGACTTTTGAACACTGAAGCTTTCTTT.

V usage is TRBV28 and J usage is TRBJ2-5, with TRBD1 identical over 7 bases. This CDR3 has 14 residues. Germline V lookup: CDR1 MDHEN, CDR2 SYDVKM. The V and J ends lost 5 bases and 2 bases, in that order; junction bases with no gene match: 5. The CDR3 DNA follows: TGTGCCAGCAGTCCGGACAGGCGTCAAGAGACCCAGTACTTC. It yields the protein CASSPDRRQETQYF.

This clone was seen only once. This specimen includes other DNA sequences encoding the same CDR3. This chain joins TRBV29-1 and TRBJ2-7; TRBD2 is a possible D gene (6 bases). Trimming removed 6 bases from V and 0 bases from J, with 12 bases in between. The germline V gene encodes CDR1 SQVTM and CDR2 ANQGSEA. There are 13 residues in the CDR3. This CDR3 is CSVGTGSSYEQYF. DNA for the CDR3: TGCAGCGTCGGGACTGGGAGCTCCTACGAGCAGTACTTC.

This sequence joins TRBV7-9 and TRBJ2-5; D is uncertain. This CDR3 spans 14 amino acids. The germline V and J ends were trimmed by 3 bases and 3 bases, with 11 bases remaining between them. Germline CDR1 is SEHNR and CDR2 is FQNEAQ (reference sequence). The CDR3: CASSLSPSKETQYF. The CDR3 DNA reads TGTGCCAGCAGCTTGAGTCCAAGTAAAGAGACCCAGTACTTC. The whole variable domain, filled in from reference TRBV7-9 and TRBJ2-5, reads DTGVSQNPRHKITKRGQNVTFRCDPISEHNRLYWYRQTLGQGPEFLTYFQNEAQLEKSRLLSDRFSAERPKGSFSTLEIQRTEQGDSAMYLCASSLSPSKETQYFGPGTRLLVL.

CDR3 nucleotides: TGTGCCAGCAGTTCGGGACAGGGGACTAGGCTCCACTTT. Protein sequence: CASSSGQGTRLHF. V gene TRBV7-9 combines with J gene TRBJ1-6, with TRBD1 matching over 10 bases. This CDR3 is 13 amino acids long. V shed 6 bases and J 16 bases; nucleotides not matched to a gene: 9. Germline assignment: CDR1 SEHNR and CDR2 FQNEAQ (reference sequence).

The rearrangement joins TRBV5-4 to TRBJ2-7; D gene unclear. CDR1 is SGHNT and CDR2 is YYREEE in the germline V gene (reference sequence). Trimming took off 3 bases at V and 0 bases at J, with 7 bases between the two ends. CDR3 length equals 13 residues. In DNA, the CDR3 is TGTGCCAGCAGCTCTAGAAGCTCCTACGAGCAGTACTTC. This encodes CASSSRSSYEQYF.

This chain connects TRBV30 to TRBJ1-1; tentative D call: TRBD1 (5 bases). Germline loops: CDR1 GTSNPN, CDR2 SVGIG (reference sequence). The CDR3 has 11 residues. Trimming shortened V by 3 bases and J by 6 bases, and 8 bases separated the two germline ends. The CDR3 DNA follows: TGTGCCTGGAGCGACAGCCCTGAAGCTTTCTTT. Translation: CAWSDSPEAFF.

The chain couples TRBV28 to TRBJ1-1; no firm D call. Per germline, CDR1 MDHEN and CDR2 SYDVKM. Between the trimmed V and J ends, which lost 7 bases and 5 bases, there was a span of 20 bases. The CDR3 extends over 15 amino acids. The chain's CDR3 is CASIKIRGFMTEAFF. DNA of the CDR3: TGTGCCAGCATCAAAATTCGGGGTTTTATGACTGAAGCTTTCTTT.

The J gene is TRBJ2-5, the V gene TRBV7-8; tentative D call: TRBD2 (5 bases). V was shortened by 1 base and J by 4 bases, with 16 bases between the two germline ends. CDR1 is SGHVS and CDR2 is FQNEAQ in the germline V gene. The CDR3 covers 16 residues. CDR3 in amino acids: CASSLDEVASGETQYF. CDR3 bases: TGTGCCAGCAGCTTAGATGAAGTAGCGTCGGGAGAGACCCAGTACTTC.

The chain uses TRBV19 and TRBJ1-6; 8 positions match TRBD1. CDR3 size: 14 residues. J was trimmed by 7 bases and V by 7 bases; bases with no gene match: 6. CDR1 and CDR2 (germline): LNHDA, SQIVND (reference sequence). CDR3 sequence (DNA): TGTGCCAGTACCCTGACAGGGGTCAATTCACCCCTCCACTTT. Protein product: CASTLTGVNSPLHF.

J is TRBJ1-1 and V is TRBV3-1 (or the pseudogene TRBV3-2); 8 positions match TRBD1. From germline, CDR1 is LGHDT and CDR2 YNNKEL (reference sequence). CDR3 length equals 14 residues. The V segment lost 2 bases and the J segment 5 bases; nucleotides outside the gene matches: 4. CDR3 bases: TGTGCCAGCAGCCAAAACAGGGGGGAAACTGAAGCTTTCTTT. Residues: CASSQNRGETEAFF.

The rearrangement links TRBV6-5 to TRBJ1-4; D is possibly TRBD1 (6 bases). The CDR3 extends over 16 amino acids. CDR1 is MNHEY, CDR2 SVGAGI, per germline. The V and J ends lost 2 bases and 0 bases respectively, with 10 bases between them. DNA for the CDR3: TGTGCCAGCAGTTACAGGGGGTCCTCAACTAATGAAAAACTGTTTTTT. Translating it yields CASSYRGSSTNEKLFF.

CDR3 protein: CASSGRTGGASGANVLTF. As DNA, the CDR3 is TGTGCCAGTAGTGGGAGGACAGGGGGCGCGTCTGGGGCCAACGTCCTGACTTTC. The rearrangement links TRBV19 to TRBJ2-6, with 11 bases lining up with TRBD1. The CDR3 consists of 18 residues. Germline V CDR1 and CDR2: LNHDA, SQIVND (reference sequence). J gave up 1 base and V 5 bases, and 7 bases lay outside the gene matches.